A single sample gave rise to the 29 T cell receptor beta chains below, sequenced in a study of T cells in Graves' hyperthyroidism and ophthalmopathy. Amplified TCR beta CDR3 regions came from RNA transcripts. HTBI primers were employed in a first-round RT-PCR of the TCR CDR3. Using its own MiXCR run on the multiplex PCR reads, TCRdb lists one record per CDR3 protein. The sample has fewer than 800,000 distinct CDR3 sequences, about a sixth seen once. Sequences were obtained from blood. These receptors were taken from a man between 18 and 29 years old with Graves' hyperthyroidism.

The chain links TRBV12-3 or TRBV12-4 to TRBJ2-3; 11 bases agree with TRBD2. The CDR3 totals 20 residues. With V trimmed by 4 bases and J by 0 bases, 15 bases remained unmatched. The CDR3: CASSSPSGRLSFPSTDTQYF. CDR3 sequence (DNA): TGTGCCAGCAGTTCACCTAGCGGGAGGTTGTCATTTCCTAGCACAGATACGCAGTATTTT.

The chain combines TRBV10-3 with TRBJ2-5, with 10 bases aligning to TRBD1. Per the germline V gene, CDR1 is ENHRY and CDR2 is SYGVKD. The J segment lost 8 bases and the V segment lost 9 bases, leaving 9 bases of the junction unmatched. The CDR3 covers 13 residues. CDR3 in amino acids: CAIAEDRGDTQYF. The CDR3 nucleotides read TGTGCCATTGCAGAGGACAGGGGGGATACCCAGTACTTC.

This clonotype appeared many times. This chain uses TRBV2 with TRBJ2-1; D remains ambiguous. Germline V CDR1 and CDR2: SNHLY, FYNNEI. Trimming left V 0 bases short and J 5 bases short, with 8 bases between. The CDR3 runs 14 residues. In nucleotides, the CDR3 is TGTGCCAGCAGTGAAGCGCTTCACCACAATGAGCAGTTCTTC. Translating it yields CASSEALHHNEQFF.

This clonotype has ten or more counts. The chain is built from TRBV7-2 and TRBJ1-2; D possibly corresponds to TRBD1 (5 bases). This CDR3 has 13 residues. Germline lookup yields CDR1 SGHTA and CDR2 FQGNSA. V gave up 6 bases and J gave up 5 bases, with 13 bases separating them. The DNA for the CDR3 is TGTGCCAGCAGAAGACCTGGGGGTTATGGCTACACCTTC. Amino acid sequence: CASRRPGGYGYTF. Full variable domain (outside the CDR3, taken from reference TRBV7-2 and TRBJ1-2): GAGVSQSPSNKVTEKGKDVELRCDPISGHTALYWYRQSLGQGLEFLIYFQGNSAPDKSGLPSDRFSAERTGGSVSTLTIQRTQQEDSAVYLCASRRPGGYGYTFGSGTRLTVV.

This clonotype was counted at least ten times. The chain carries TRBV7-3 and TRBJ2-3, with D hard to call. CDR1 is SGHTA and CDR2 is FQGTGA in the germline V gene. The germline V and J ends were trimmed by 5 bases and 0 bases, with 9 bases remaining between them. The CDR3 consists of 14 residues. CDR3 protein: CASSRSPSTDTQYF. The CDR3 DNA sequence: TGTGCCAGCAGCCGATCTCCTAGCACAGATACGCAGTATTTT.

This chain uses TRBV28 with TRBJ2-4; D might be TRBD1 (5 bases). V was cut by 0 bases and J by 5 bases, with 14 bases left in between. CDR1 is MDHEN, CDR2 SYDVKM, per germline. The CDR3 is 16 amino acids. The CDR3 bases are TGTGCCAGCAGTTTATGGGACGCCGCCAGGGAAAACATTCAGTACTTC. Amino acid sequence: CASSLWDAARENIQYF.

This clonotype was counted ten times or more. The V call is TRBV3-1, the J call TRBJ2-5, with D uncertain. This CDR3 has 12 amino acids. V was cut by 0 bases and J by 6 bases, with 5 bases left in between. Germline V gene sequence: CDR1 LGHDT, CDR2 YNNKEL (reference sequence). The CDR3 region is CASSQDSQTQYF. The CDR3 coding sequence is TGTGCCAGCAGCCAAGATAGCCAGACCCAGTACTTC.

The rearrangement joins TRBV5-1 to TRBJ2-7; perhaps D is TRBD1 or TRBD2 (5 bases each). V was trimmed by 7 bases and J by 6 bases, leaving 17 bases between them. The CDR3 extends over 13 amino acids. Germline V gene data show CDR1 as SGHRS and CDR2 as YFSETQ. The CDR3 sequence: CASLRDPSSEQYF. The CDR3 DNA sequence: TGCGCCAGCCTGAGGGACCCGAGCTCCGAGCAGTACTTC.

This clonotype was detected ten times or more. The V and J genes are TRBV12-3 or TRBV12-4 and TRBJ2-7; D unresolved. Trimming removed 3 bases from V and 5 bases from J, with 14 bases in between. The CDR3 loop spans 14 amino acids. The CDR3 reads CASSLSRISDEQYF. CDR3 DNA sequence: TGTGCCAGCAGTTTGAGCCGAATCAGCGACGAGCAGTACTTC.

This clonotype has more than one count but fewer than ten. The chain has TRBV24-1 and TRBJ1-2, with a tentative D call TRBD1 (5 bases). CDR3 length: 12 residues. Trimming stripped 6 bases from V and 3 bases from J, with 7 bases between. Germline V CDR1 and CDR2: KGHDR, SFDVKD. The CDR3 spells CATSPRDYGYTF. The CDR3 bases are TGTGCCACCAGTCCCAGGGACTATGGCTACACCTTC.

In nucleotides, the CDR3 is TGTGCCAGCAGAATCCCTCCGGGACTAGCGGGACTGAACACCGGGGAGCTGTTTTTT. It encodes CASRIPPGLAGLNTGELFF. The V gene is TRBV6-2 or TRBV6-3, the J gene TRBJ2-2; the match to TRBD2 covers 13 bases. With 6 bases clipped from V and 1 base from J, the junction kept 11 bases outside the gene matches. This CDR3 is built from 19 residues. The germline V gene has CDR1 MNHEY and CDR2 SVGEGT.

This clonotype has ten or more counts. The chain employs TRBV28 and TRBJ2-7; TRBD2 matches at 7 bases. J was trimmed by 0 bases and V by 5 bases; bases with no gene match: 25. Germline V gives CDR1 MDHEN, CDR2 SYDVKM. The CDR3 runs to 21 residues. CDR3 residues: CASSPIGTRGGRSGRSYEQYF. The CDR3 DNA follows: TGTGCCAGCAGTCCTATCGGCACGCGGGGAGGGCGGAGCGGCCGCTCCTACGAGCAGTACTTC.

CDR3 region: CASSFDSIYGYTF. CDR3 sequence (DNA): TGTGCCAGCAGCTTCGACAGTATCTATGGCTACACCTTC. The chain employs TRBV7-9 and TRBJ1-2, with D possibly TRBD1 on 5 matching bases. The V end lost 3 bases, the J end lost 4 bases, and 9 bases lay between the germline ends. Germline values: CDR1 SEHNR, CDR2 FQNEAQ (reference sequence). There are 13 residues in the CDR3.

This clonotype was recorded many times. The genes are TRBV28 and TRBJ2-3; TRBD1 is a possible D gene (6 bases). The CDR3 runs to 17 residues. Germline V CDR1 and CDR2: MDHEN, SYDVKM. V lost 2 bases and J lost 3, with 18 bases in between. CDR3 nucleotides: TGTGCCAGCAGTTTACGGTCTTGGGGGCGTGGGACAGATACGCAGTATTTT. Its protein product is CASSLRSWGRGTDTQYF.

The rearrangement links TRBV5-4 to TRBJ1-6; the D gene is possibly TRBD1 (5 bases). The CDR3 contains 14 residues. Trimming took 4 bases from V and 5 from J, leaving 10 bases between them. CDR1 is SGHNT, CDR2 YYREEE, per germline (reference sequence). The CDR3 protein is CASSGTGDNSPLHF. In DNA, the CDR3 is TGTGCCAGCAGCGGCACGGGGGATAATTCACCCCTCCACTTT.

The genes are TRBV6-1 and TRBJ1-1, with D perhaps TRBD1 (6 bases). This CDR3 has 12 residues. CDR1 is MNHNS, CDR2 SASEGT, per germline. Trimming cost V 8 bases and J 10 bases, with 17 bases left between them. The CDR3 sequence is CASLTGGLGAFF. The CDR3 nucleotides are TGTGCCAGCCTCACCGGGGGGCTCGGAGCTTTCTTT.

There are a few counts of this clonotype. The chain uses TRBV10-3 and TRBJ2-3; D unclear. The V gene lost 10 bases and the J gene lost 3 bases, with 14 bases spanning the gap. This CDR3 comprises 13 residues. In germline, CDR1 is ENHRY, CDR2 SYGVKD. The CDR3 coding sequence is TGTGCCACCGACGGAGACTTTACAGATACGCAGTATTTT. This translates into CATDGDFTDTQYF.

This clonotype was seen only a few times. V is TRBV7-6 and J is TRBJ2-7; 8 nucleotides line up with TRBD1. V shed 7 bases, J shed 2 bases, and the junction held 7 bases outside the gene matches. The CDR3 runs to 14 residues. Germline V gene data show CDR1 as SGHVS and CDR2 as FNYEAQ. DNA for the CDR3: TGTGCCAGCACCCTCGGGACAGGTCCCTACGAGCAGTACTTC. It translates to CASTLGTGPYEQYF.

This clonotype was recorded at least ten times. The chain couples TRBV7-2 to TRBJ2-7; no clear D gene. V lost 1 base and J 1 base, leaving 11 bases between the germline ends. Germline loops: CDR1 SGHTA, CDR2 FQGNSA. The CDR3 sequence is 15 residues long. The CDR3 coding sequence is TGTGCCAGCAGCTTAGATGATTGGGTATCCTACGAGCAGTACTTC. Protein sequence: CASSLDDWVSYEQYF.

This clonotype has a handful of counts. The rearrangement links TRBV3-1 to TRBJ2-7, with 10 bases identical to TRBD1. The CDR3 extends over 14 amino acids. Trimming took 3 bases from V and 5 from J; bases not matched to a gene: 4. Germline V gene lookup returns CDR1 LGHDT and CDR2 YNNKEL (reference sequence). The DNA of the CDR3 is TGTGCCAGCAGCCAGGGACAGGGGCACGACGAGCAGTACTTC. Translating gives CASSQGQGHDEQYF.

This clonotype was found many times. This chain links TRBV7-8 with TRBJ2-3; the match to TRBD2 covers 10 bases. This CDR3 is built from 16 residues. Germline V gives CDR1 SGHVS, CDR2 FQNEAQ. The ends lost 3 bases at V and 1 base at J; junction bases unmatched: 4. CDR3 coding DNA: TGTGCCAGCAGCTTCACCAGCGGGAGGGGCACAGATACGCAGTATTTT. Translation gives CASSFTSGRGTDTQYF.

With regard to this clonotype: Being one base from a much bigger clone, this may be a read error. CDR3 protein: CASSEAGNEHYF. The CDR3 DNA follows: TGTGCCAGCAGTGAAGCGGGGAACGAGCACTACTTC. The chain couples TRBV2 to TRBJ2-7; D is undetermined. Germline-derived CDR1 and CDR2 are SNHLY and FYNNEI. This CDR3 is built from 12 residues.

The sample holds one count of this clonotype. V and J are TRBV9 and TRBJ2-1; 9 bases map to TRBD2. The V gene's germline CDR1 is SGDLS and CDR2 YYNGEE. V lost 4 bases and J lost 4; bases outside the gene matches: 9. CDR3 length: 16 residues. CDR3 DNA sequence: TGTGCCAGCAGCCCAGGTCGCCTAGCGGGGTACAATGAGCAGTTCTTC. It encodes CASSPGRLAGYNEQFF. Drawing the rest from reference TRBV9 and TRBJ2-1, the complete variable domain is DSGVTQTPKHLITATGQRVTLRCSPRSGDLSVYWYQQSLDQGLQFLIQYYNGEERAKGNILERFSAQQFPDLHSELNLSSLELGDSALYFCASSPGRLAGYNEQFFGPGTRLTVL.

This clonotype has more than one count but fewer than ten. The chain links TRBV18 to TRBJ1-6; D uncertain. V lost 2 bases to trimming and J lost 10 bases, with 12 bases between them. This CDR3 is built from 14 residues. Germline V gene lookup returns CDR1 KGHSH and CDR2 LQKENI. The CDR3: CASSPGWEGSPLHF. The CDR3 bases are TGTGCCAGCTCACCAGGGTGGGAAGGATCACCCCTCCACTTT. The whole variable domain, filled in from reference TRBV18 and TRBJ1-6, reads NAGVMQNPRHLVRRRGQEARLRCSPMKGHSHVYWYRQLPEEGLKFMVYLQKENIIDESGMPKERFSAEFPKEGPSILRIQQVVRGDSAAYFCASSPGWEGSPLHFGNGTRLTVT.

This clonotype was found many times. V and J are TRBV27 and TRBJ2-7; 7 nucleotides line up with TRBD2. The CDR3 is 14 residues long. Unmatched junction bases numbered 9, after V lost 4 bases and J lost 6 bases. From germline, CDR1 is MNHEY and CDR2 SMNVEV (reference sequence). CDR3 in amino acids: CASSSPLAGLEQYF. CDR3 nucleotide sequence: TGTGCCAGCAGTTCTCCATTAGCGGGCCTCGAGCAGTACTTC.

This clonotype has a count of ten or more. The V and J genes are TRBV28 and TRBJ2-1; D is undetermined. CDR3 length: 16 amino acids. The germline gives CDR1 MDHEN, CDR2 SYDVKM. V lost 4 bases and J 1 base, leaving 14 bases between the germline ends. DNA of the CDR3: TGTGCCAGCAGTTCCCCAGGAGTGAGGTCCTACAATGAGCAGTTCTTC. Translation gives CASSSPGVRSYNEQFF.

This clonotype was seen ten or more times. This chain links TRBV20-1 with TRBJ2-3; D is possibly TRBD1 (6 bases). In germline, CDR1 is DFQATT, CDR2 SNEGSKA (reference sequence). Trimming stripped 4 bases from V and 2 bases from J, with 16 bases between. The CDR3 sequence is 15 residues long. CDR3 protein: CSATEFTGYTDTQYF. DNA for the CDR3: TGCAGTGCTACAGAATTCACAGGGTACACAGATACGCAGTATTTT.

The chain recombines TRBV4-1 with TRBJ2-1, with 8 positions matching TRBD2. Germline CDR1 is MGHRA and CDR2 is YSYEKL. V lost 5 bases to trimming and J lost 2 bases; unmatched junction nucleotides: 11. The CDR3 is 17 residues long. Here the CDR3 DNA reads TGCGCCAGCAGCGATGACCGGGCGGGGGGCCCCTACAATGAGCAGTTCTTC. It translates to CASSDDRAGGPYNEQFF.

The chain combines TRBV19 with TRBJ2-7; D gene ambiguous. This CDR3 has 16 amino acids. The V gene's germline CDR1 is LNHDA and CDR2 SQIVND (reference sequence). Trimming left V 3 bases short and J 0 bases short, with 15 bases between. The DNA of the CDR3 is TGTGCCAGTAGTATCGCCCAGTCGTTCAGCTCCTACGAGCAGTACTTC. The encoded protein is CASSIAQSFSSYEQYF.